One sample yielded the 18 T cell receptor beta chains listed below, sequenced in a study of cytomegalovirus exposure and HLA in healthy donors. The PCR was carried out with 60 Vbeta primers and 13 Jbeta primers. The table came from immunoSEQ multiplex PCR; TCRdb's copy has only in-frame clones and leaves some out. This table holds 100,000 to 150,000 clones, about three quarters found once. Sample: PBMCs. The receptor set was obtained from a woman aged 35 to 49 in good health and CMV-seronegative.

V is TRBV11-3 and J is TRBJ2-7; D gene uncertain. Germline-derived CDR1 and CDR2 are SGHNT and YENEEA. V was shortened by 2 bases and J by 3 bases, with 14 bases between the two germline ends. The CDR3 runs 15 residues. CDR3 DNA: TGTGCCAGCAGCTTACAGGTCCCCACCCTCTACGAGCAGTACTTC. Its protein is CASSLQVPTLYEQYF. The full variable domain, completed using reference TRBV11-3 and TRBJ2-7, is EAGVVQSPRYKIIEKKQPVAFWCNPISGHNTLYWYLQNLGQGPELLIRYENEEAVDDSQLPKDRFSAERLKGVDSTLKIQPAELGDSAVYLCASSLQVPTLYEQYFGPGTRLTVT.

This chain connects TRBV9 to TRBJ2-7, with TRBD2 as a possible D gene (5 bases). V was shortened by 4 bases and J by 2 bases, with 13 bases between the two germline ends. CDR1 SGDLS and CDR2 YYNGEE come from the germline V gene. This CDR3 comprises 14 residues. This chain's CDR3 is CASSYGGPTYEQYF. CDR3 coding DNA: TGTGCCAGCAGCTATGGCGGGCCGACCTACGAGCAGTACTTC. The full variable domain, with the rest looked up from reference TRBV9 and TRBJ2-7, is DSGVTQTPKHLITATGQRVTLRCSPRSGDLSVYWYQQSLDQGLQFLIQYYNGEERAKGNILERFSAQQFPDLHSELNLSSLELGDSALYFCASSYGGPTYEQYFGPGTRLTVT.

V gene TRBV5-1 combines with J gene TRBJ2-1; a possible D gene is TRBD2 (6 bases). V was cut by 1 base and J by 2 bases, with 7 bases left in between. CDR3 length equals 14 residues. Germline V gene data show CDR1 as SGHRS and CDR2 as YFSETQ. The CDR3: CASSLPGAYNEQFF. In DNA form, the CDR3 reads TGCGCCAGCAGCTTGCCGGGGGCCTACAATGAGCAGTTCTTC.

This rearrangement joins TRBV2 to TRBJ2-2; 8 bases match TRBD1. Germline trimming cut 5 bases from V and 5 bases from J; bases unmatched to any gene: 1. The CDR3 has 13 amino acids. Germline assignment: CDR1 SNHLY and CDR2 FYNNEI. The CDR3 region is CASSRQGTGELFF. Written as DNA, the CDR3 is TGTGCCAGCAGTCGACAGGGGACCGGGGAGCTGTTTTTT.

This chain joins TRBV7-9 and TRBJ1-3; 7 positions agree with TRBD1. Germline V gene data show CDR1 as SEHNR and CDR2 as FQNEAQ (reference sequence). The J segment lost 4 bases and the V segment lost 7 bases, leaving 7 bases of the junction unmatched. The CDR3 sequence is 14 residues long. Here the CDR3 reads CASTRGGSGNTIYF. The CDR3 region has the DNA TGTGCCAGCACCCGAGGGGGCTCCGGAAACACCATATATTTT.

This clone was recorded only once. The chain couples TRBV7-9 to TRBJ2-7; TRBD2 aligns across 13 bases. The CDR3 length is 16 residues. The ends lost 5 bases at V and 1 base at J; junction bases unmatched: 5. In germline, CDR1 is SEHNR, CDR2 FQNEAQ (reference sequence). CDR3 residues: CASSGLAGVGSYEQYF. In nucleotides, the CDR3 is TGTGCCAGCAGCGGACTAGCGGGAGTAGGGTCCTACGAGCAGTACTTC.

The rearrangement links TRBV2 to TRBJ2-3; D is possibly TRBD1 (6 bases). With 6 bases removed from V and 6 bases from J, the gap between germline ends came to 10 bases. The CDR3 covers 12 residues. Germline CDR1 SNHLY, CDR2 FYNNEI. In DNA, the CDR3 is TGTGCCAGCAGGTCTCAGGGGGATACGCAGTATTTT. Encoded protein: CASRSQGDTQYF.

The chain carries TRBV11-2 and TRBJ1-6, with D uncertain. CDR1 is SGHAT, CDR2 FQNNGV, per germline. The CDR3 loop spans 18 amino acids. Between the trimmed V and J ends, which lost 2 bases and 0 bases, there was a span of 14 bases. CDR3 DNA: TGTGCCAGCAGCTTAAGCATCCCAGGCAGCTCCTATAATTCACCCCTCCACTTT. Encoded protein: CASSLSIPGSSYNSPLHF.

The chain uses TRBV27 and TRBJ2-1; D not certain. The CDR3 is 12 amino acids. Germline CDR1 MNHEY, CDR2 SMNVEV (reference sequence). V lost 0 bases and J 7 bases, leaving 4 bases between the germline ends. CDR3 region: CASSLSKNEQFF. CDR3 bases: TGTGCCAGCAGTTTATCCAAAAATGAGCAGTTCTTC.

The genes are TRBV5-4 and TRBJ2-7; TRBD1 matches at 7 bases. The CDR3 length is 13 residues. CDR1 SGHNT and CDR2 YYREEE come from the germline V gene (reference sequence). With 4 bases clipped from V and 4 bases from J, the junction kept 5 bases outside the gene matches. The CDR3 DNA follows: TGTGCCAGCAGCGTGGGGACAGAATACGAGCAGTACTTC. Its protein is CASSVGTEYEQYF.

The V call is TRBV28, the J call TRBJ2-1; 12 bases align to TRBD2. J gave up 8 bases and V 4 bases, and 6 bases lay outside the gene matches. The CDR3 is 15 amino acids. Germline lookup yields CDR1 MDHEN and CDR2 SYDVKM. In DNA form, the CDR3 reads TGTGCCAGCAGTTCCCGACTAGCGGGAGATGATGAGCAGTTCTTC. Protein: CASSSRLAGDDEQFF.

This clone was picked up a small number of times. The chain links TRBV2 to TRBJ2-7; D unclear. The CDR3 is 13 amino acids. Germline lookup yields CDR1 SNHLY and CDR2 FYNNEI. Trimming took 7 bases from V and 3 from J, leaving 13 bases between them. CDR3 DNA sequence: TGTGCCAGCACCCCGGAAGCGAGCTACGAGCAGTACTTC. It encodes CASTPEASYEQYF.

The chain links TRBV9 to TRBJ1-5, with D hard to call. This CDR3 spans 13 amino acids. Trimming removed 0 bases at V and 5 bases at J, with 6 bases between. Germline values: CDR1 SGDLS, CDR2 YYNGEE. CDR3 in amino acids: CASSVDRDQPQHF. Here the CDR3 DNA reads TGTGCCAGCAGCGTAGACAGAGATCAGCCCCAGCATTTT.

This chain uses TRBV18 with TRBJ1-3; no clear D gene. Trimming stripped 4 bases from V and 2 bases from J, with 15 bases between. Germline V CDR1 and CDR2: KGHSH, LQKENI. The CDR3 sequence is 16 residues long. CDR3 sequence: CASSLGEALAGNTIYF. In DNA, the CDR3 is TGTGCCAGCTCACTCGGGGAAGCTCTTGCTGGAAACACCATATATTTT.

The rearrangement uses TRBV6-5 and TRBJ2-1, with a weak D call TRBD1 (6 bases). V lost 6 bases to trimming and J lost 10 bases, with 10 bases between them. The CDR3 runs 11 residues. Per the germline V gene, CDR1 is MNHEY and CDR2 is SVGAGI. The CDR3 nucleotides are TGTGCCAGCAGAGAAACAGGGGAGCAGTTCTTC. Its protein is CASRETGEQFF.

J is TRBJ2-2 and V is TRBV10-3, with 14 positions matching TRBD2. The J segment lost 3 bases and the V segment lost 7 bases, leaving 7 bases of the junction unmatched. This CDR3 region has 17 residues. From germline, CDR1 is ENHRY and CDR2 SYGVKD. The CDR3 loop is CAITRLAGGPDTGELFF. The CDR3 coding sequence is TGTGCCATCACGAGACTAGCGGGAGGGCCAGACACCGGGGAGCTGTTTTTT.

This chain uses TRBV28 with TRBJ1-1, with 7 nucleotides matching TRBD1. V gave up 5 bases and J gave up 7 bases; unmatched junction bases: 10. The CDR3 has 14 residues. Germline V gene lookup returns CDR1 MDHEN and CDR2 SYDVKM. In DNA, the CDR3 is TGTGCCAGCAGTATCACAGGGGCCCTCGGTGAAGCTTTCTTT. It yields the protein CASSITGALGEAFF.

The gene calls are TRBV28 and TRBJ1-2; D possibly corresponds to TRBD1 (6 bases). There are 16 residues in the CDR3. V dropped 3 bases and J dropped 8 bases, with 22 bases sitting between them. Germline loops: CDR1 MDHEN, CDR2 SYDVKM. This CDR3 reads CASSFYETHRASGYTF. The CDR3 coding sequence is TGTGCCAGCAGTTTTTACGAGACCCACAGGGCCTCGGGCTACACCTTC.